Below, 19 T cell receptor beta chains from the same sample are listed, as sequenced in a study of T cell changes during pregnancy in multiple sclerosis. Profiled with immunoSEQ multiplex PCR; TCRdb holds only in-frame clones, not every one. This repertoire shows approximately 89,000 clones, nearly 95% found once; its top ten account for more than 1.5%. The input for sequencing was peripheral blood, taken after pregnancy. The source of these receptors is a female donor in good health, enrolled as a control in a pregnancy study.

The V gene is TRBV21-1, the J gene TRBJ1-2; the table gives TRBD1 as D, unverified against the DNA. TRBV21-1 has pseudogene status. The CDR3 contains 13 residues. The CDR3 region has the DNA TGTGCCAGCAGCAAAGGGGGGCAGGCCGACTACACCTTC. Encoded protein: CASSKGGQADYTF.

The V call is TRBV28, the J call TRBJ2-6, with 8 bases matching TRBD1. Germline lookup yields CDR1 MDHEN and CDR2 SYDVKM. With 6 bases clipped from V and 2 bases from J, the junction kept 3 bases outside the gene matches. This CDR3 contains 15 residues. This CDR3 reads CASRSQGAGANVLTF. CDR3 coding DNA: TGTGCCAGCAGGTCACAGGGGGCTGGGGCCAACGTCCTGACTTTC.

The gene calls are TRBV27 and TRBJ2-7, with D perhaps TRBD2 (6 bases). The CDR3 consists of 17 residues. V lost 5 bases and J lost 2, with 22 bases in between. Germline lookup yields CDR1 MNHEY and CDR2 SMNVEV (reference sequence). CDR3 region: CASSLPLMAGFPYEQYF. CDR3 DNA sequence: TGTGCCAGCAGTCTCCCCTTAATGGCGGGGTTCCCCTACGAGCAGTACTTC.

The chain is built from TRBV27 and TRBJ2-1; 7 positions match TRBD2. Trimming at V came to 6 bases and at J to 8 bases, leaving 4 bases not matched to a gene. CDR1 and CDR2 from the germline V gene are MNHEY and SMNVEV (reference sequence). This CDR3 has 12 amino acids. The CDR3 loop reads CASSPRGDEQFF. CDR3 DNA sequence: TGTGCCAGCAGCCCTCGGGGGGATGAGCAGTTCTTC.

As DNA, the CDR3 is TGCGCCAGCAGCTTGGCCCGGGGTTACGAGCAGTACTTC. As protein: CASSLARGYEQYF. The chain has TRBV5-1 and TRBJ2-7, with D possibly being TRBD2 (5 bases). V lost 0 bases and J 4 bases, leaving 8 bases between the germline ends. The CDR3 covers 13 residues. Germline CDR1 reads SGHRS; CDR2 reads YFSETQ.

This clone is a singleton in its sample. The chain combines TRBV9 with TRBJ2-1; 11 nucleotides align to TRBD2. Germline CDR1 reads SGDLS; CDR2 reads YYNGEE. After removal of 4 bases from V and 3 bases from J, the junction contained 9 bases not matched to a gene. There are 17 residues in the CDR3. The CDR3 loop reads CASSSGTSGLYYNEQFF. CDR3 nucleotides: TGTGCCAGCAGCTCCGGGACTAGCGGCCTTTACTACAATGAGCAGTTCTTC.

The chain combines TRBV5-4 with TRBJ2-1, with D possibly matching TRBD2 (5 bases). Germline V CDR1 and CDR2: SGHNT, YYREEE (reference sequence). The V and J ends lost 4 bases and 2 bases respectively, with 10 bases between them. CDR3 length equals 14 residues. CDR3 DNA sequence: TGTGCCAGCAGCAGGAGCGGAACCTACAATGAGCAGTTCTTC. Its protein product is CASSRSGTYNEQFF.

This sequence joins TRBV5-1 and TRBJ2-7; D is undetermined. There are 14 residues in the CDR3. CDR1 SGHRS and CDR2 YFSETQ come from the germline V gene. V lost 0 bases, J lost 0 bases, and 7 bases lay in between. Here the CDR3 DNA reads TGCGCCAGCAGCTTGGGAGAAAACTCCTACGAGCAGTACTTC. It translates to CASSLGENSYEQYF.

The chain couples TRBV5-4 to TRBJ2-2, with 11 bases aligning to TRBD2. Unmatched junction bases numbered 4, after V lost 0 bases and J lost 6 bases. Germline CDR1 SGHNT, CDR2 YYREEE (reference sequence). This CDR3 comprises 16 residues. This CDR3 is CASSLGLAGGSGELFF. The CDR3 DNA is TGTGCCAGCAGCTTGGGGCTAGCGGGAGGCTCCGGGGAGCTGTTTTTT.

DNA of the CDR3: TGCGCCAGCAGCTCGACTAGCGGGACCCTAAATGAGCAGTTCTTC. Translated, it gives CASSSTSGTLNEQFF. This chain joins TRBV4-1 and TRBJ2-1; 11 bases map to TRBD2. The ends lost 5 bases at V and 7 bases at J; junction bases unmatched: 7. Germline CDR1 is MGHRA and CDR2 is YSYEKL. The CDR3 length is 15 residues.

The chain recombines TRBV4-1 with TRBJ2-7, with D possibly matching TRBD1 (5 bases). Germline CDR1 and CDR2: MGHRA and YSYEKL. The CDR3 has 17 residues. V was pared by 0 bases and J by 0 bases, with 15 bases between. The CDR3 loop reads CASSQDLRAGISYEQYF. In DNA form, the CDR3 reads TGCGCCAGCAGCCAAGATCTCCGTGCAGGGATCTCCTACGAGCAGTACTTC.

As concerns this clone: At the DNA level, this CDR3 is encoded by other sequences in the same sample as well. The chain recombines TRBV28 with TRBJ2-3, with D tentatively TRBD2 (5 bases). The CDR3 spans 14 residues. V was cut by 3 bases and J by 1 base, with 8 bases left in between. Germline loops: CDR1 MDHEN, CDR2 SYDVKM. Written as DNA, the CDR3 is TGTGCCAGCAGTTTTCTAGCCGGCACAGATACGCAGTATTTT. Its protein is CASSFLAGTDTQYF. Variable domain in full (rest from reference TRBV28 and TRBJ2-3): DVKVTQSSRYLVKRTGEKVFLECVQDMDHENMFWYRQDPGLGLRLIYFSYDVKMKEKGDIPEGYSVSREKKERFSLILESASTNQTSMYLCASSFLAGTDTQYFGPGTRLTVL.

CDR3 in DNA: TGCGCCAGCAGCTTCTACAGCGGGAGGGATAATGAGCAGTTCTTC. Amino acids: CASSFYSGRDNEQFF. V usage is TRBV5-1 and J usage is TRBJ2-1, with TRBD2 identical over 10 bases. The CDR3 contains 15 residues. J lost 7 bases, V lost 2 bases, and 6 bases had no gene match. Per the germline V gene, CDR1 is SGHRS and CDR2 is YFSETQ.

In nucleotides, the CDR3 is TGCGCCAGCGGAAAGCTAGCGGGAGTAGCCCTAGACAATGAGCAGTTCTTC. Translating gives CASGKLAGVALDNEQFF. The chain couples TRBV5-1 to TRBJ2-1; 10 nucleotides agree with TRBD2. The CDR3 length is 17 residues. CDR1 SGHRS and CDR2 YFSETQ come from the germline V gene. V lost 7 bases, J lost 5 bases, and 15 bases stayed unmatched.

The V gene is TRBV20-1, the J gene TRBJ1-3; D is unclear. Germline CDR1 DFQATT, CDR2 SNEGSKA (reference sequence). The V end was cut by 4 bases, the J end by 4 bases, with 2 bases between. The CDR3 totals 10 residues. The CDR3 DNA is TGCAGTGCTACGGGAAACACCATATATTTT. The encoded protein is CSATGNTIYF.

This chain uses TRBV2 with TRBJ2-7, with 8 bases lining up with TRBD2. V shed 5 bases and J 4 bases; nucleotides not matched to a gene: 10. The CDR3 runs 15 residues. In germline, CDR1 is SNHLY, CDR2 FYNNEI. CDR3 bases: TGTGCCAGCAGTAACCAAGCGGGAGTTGGATACGAGCAGTACTTC. Translating it yields CASSNQAGVGYEQYF.

J is TRBJ1-5 and V is TRBV19, with D maybe TRBD1 (5 bases). The CDR3 is 20 residues long. Looked up from germline, CDR1 is LNHDA and CDR2 is SQIVND (reference sequence). The ends were cut back, 1 base at V and 1 base at J, with 23 bases in the middle. DNA for the CDR3: TGTGCCAGTAGTATAGCACTTAGGGGTGGGCTGGGCGGCAGCAATCAGCCCCAGCATTTT. This gives the protein CASSIALRGGLGGSNQPQHF.

This clone was seen a single time. The J gene is TRBJ2-2, the V gene TRBV5-1, with TRBD2 matching 7 bases. This CDR3 is 16 amino acids long. Trimming took 0 bases from V and 6 from J; bases not matched to a gene: 8. The germline V gene encodes CDR1 SGHRS and CDR2 YFSETQ. The CDR3 DNA reads TGCGCCAGCAGCTTGGTCCCTGGGGGAGGGGCCGGGGAGCTGTTTTTT. This codes for CASSLVPGGGAGELFF.

J is TRBJ2-3 and V is TRBV27, with a weak D call TRBD2 (5 bases). V gave up 3 bases and J gave up 4 bases, with 14 bases separating them. There are 15 residues in the CDR3. Germline loops: CDR1 MNHEY, CDR2 SMNVEV (reference sequence). The CDR3 loop is CASSLGGGSADTQYF. In DNA, the CDR3 is TGTGCCAGCAGTTTGGGCGGCGGGTCTGCAGATACGCAGTATTTT.